This entry features one T cell receptor beta chain sequence. The time point was: after dendritic cell vaccination, including at tumor progression/relapse. No glioblastoma patient carried an isocitrate dehydrogenase mutation. The primer mix had 60 V beta and 13 J beta primers. Some clones are missing from TCRdb's copy, which holds only in-frame ones; the method was immunoSEQ multiplex PCR. This sample has 90,000 to 140,000 clones, with almost 90% found just once. The V and J ends lost 6 bases and 8 bases, in that order; junction bases with no gene match: 20. The V gene's germline CDR1 is SNHLY and CDR2 FYNNEI. CDR3 length equals 17 residues. These data originate in a study of glioma-infiltrating T cells after dendritic cell vaccination.

This sequence was found in a human donor with glioblastoma. This material consisted of blood, taken after dendritic cell vaccination. The V and J genes are TRBV2 and TRBJ1-2, with 8 bases fitting TRBD1. The CDR3 region is CASSRTPIQGARGGYTF. CDR3 in DNA: TGTGCCAGCAGCCGCACGCCGATTCAGGGGGCGCGGGGCGGCTACACCTTC.